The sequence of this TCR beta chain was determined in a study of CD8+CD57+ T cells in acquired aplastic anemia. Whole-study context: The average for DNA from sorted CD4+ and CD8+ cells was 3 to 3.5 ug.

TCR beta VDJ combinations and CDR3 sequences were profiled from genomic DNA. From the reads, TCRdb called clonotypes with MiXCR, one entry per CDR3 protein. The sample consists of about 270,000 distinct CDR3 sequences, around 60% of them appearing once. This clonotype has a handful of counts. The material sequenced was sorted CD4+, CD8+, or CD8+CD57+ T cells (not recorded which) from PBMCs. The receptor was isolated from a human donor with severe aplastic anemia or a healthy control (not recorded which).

The CDR3 loop reads CATQGVGLYEQYF. The CDR3 bases are TGTGCCACCCAGGGAGTAGGGCTCTACGAGCAGTACTTC. The chain links TRBV2 to TRBJ2-7; D is tentatively TRBD1 or TRBD2 (5 bases each). V dropped 10 bases and J dropped 3 bases, with 16 bases sitting between them. Germline V gene lookup returns CDR1 SNHLY and CDR2 FYNNEI. This CDR3 has 13 amino acids.